Here is one T cell receptor (beta chain) with its context. Trimming cost V 1 base and J 3 bases, with 14 bases left between them. CDR1 is SGHRS and CDR2 is YFSETQ in the germline V gene. CDR3 size: 15 residues. The entry originates in a study of cytomegalovirus exposure and HLA in healthy donors. The PCR was carried out with 60 Vbeta primers and 13 Jbeta primers. Measured with immunoSEQ multiplex PCR; TCRdb has only the in-frame clones, and not every one. The sample consists of some 96,000 clones, around 74% of them appearing once. The sequence was collected from a man in his forties or fifties in good health and CMV-seropositive. Sample: PBMCs. The chain joins TRBV5-1 to TRBJ2-7; TRBD1 might be the D (6 bases). CDR3 sequence (DNA): TGCGCCAGCAGCTTGACTGGACAGCACCACTACGAGCAGTACTTC. Protein sequence: CASSLTGQHHYEQYF.